Presented here are 4 T cell receptor beta chains from one specimen sequenced in a study of blood T cell repertoires in COVID-19 (dated by TCRdb to 2019 to 2021). The library was prepared using the immunoSEQ multiplex PCR assay. TCRdb limited this immuneACCESS table to in-frame rearrangements with V and J called. A share of clones is missing; checked studies link under half to unresolved V genes, and the rest is unexplained. Present in this sample are around 290,000 clones, around 89% of which were seen just once. Over 2% of the sample is held by the ten biggest clonotypes. The sequenced sample was PBMCs or T cells enriched from blood (not recorded which). These receptors all stem from a woman aged 55 to 70 in a cohort exposed to, infected with or recovered from COVID-19 (not recorded which).

The chain uses TRBV5-1 and TRBJ2-7, with 9 bases aligning to TRBD2. The CDR3 consists of 15 residues. Germline loops: CDR1 SGHRS, CDR2 YFSETQ. V shed 1 base and J 1 base; nucleotides not matched to a gene: 3. The CDR3, as DNA: TGCGCCAGCAGCTTGCTTAGCGGGAGTTCCTACGAGCAGTACTTC. Protein: CASSLLSGSSYEQYF.

This clone was found once. The DNA of the CDR3 is TGCGCCAGCAGCCGACTAGCGGAGGCCTACGAGCAGTACTTC. Protein product: CASSRLAEAYEQYF. V is TRBV4-1 and J is TRBJ2-7; 9 bases map to TRBD2. V lost 4 bases to trimming and J lost 2 bases; unmatched junction nucleotides: 3. CDR1 and CDR2 (germline): MGHRA, YSYEKL. The CDR3 extends over 14 amino acids.

The rearrangement joins TRBV5-1 to TRBJ2-5, with a weak D call TRBD1 (5 bases). The CDR3 length is 16 residues. V lost 0 bases and J 7 bases, leaving 19 bases between the germline ends. From germline, CDR1 is SGHRS and CDR2 YFSETQ. The CDR3 sequence: CASSLGYGPNQGTQYF. In DNA, the CDR3 is TGCGCCAGCAGCTTGGGATACGGGCCCAACCAGGGGACCCAGTACTTC.

The V and J genes are TRBV19 and TRBJ1-2, with a tentative D call TRBD1 (5 bases). The ends were cut back, 3 bases at V and 3 bases at J, with 8 bases in the middle. The CDR3 totals 13 residues. Germline V gene lookup returns CDR1 LNHDA and CDR2 SQIVND (reference sequence). For the CDR3, the DNA is TGTGCCAGTAGTATTGCGGGGGACTATGGCTACACCTTC. Residues: CASSIAGDYGYTF.